The clone carrying this T cell receptor beta chain was picked up one time. Its antigen is unidentified. The CDR3 is made up of 13 amino acids. In germline, CDR1 is MGHRA, CDR2 YSYEKL. The V end was cut by 3 bases, the J end by 4 bases, with 8 bases between. The repertoire was sequenced with immunoSEQ multiplex PCR; TCRdb's copy has only in-frame clones and lacks some. The table has 340,000 or so clones, 93% seen once. The source of the sample is a study of brain T cells in children with intractable seizures. Whole-study findings and limits: Patients' HCMV serostatus was unknown; virus specificity rests on CDR3 similarity alone.

Time point indicated: blood from clinic visit 5 months post-surgery; TSC patient then seizure free. Only cases whose brain tissue showed the highest T cell transcript signatures were sequenced. Patients received at least one anti-epileptic drug before surgery. The material sequenced was peripheral blood, taken roughly 5 months after surgery. This TCR came from a boy under two years old with tuberous sclerosis and intractable seizures. The chain combines TRBV4-1 with TRBJ2-3, with D hard to call. The CDR3: CASSQQVPDTQYF. The CDR3 nucleotides read TGCGCCAGCAGCCAGCAGGTCCCAGATACGCAGTATTTT.